This T cell receptor beta chain is drawn from a study of blood T cells in healthy people across ages. Study details: Template switching picked up about one barcoded beta molecule for each two T cells.

The CDR3 extends over 13 amino acids. The V gene lost 8 bases and the J gene lost 4 bases, with 15 bases spanning the gap. Alongside a J-beta primer mix, a sample-barcoded 5' primer served in a second PCR lasting roughly 6 to 11 cycles. TCRdb ran MiXCR on the 5' RACE reads and lists one entry per CDR3 protein. The sample consists of approximately 1,700,000 distinct CDR3 sequences, about 39% of them appearing once. Total RNA, at least 5 micrograms per sample, was extracted from PBMCs. The chain couples TRBV12-3 or TRBV12-4 to TRBJ2-7; D remains unclear. The clonotype was recovered from a human donor in good health. The sequenced sample was blood. DNA of the CDR3: TGTGCCAGCTTAGGCAGCTTCCCGTACGAGCAGTACTTC. This codes for CASLGSFPYEQYF.